The clone carrying this T cell receptor (beta chain) was detected only once. The antigen is not known. The CDR3 length is 15 residues. J gave up 4 bases and V 9 bases, and 14 bases lay outside the gene matches. MiXCR, applied by TCRdb to the RT-PCR reads, yields one record per CDR3 protein. The top ten hold roughly 10% of the sample, which has about 780,000 distinct CDR3 sequences, around 18% seen once. This entry is derived from a study of response to subunit inactivated influenza vaccine. Notes on the study in general: T cells newly recruited by each seasonal influenza vaccination are few, the authors suggested.

V gene TRBV12-3 or TRBV12-4 combines with J gene TRBJ2-7, with 8 bases that match TRBD1. The clonotype was recovered from a man aged 50 or older who received an inactivated influenza vaccine. The sample consisted of PBMCs from blood, taken about 5 days after vaccination. The CDR3 DNA follows: TGTGCCAGGAGTCCTGTGACAGGGGTGTATTACGAGCAGTACTTC. This translates into CARSPVTGVYYEQYF.